The sequence of this TCR beta chain was determined in a study of T cells in Graves' hyperthyroidism and ophthalmopathy. The study, taken as a whole, reports: Blood also contained most expanded thyroid clonotypes above 0.001. Stable hyperthyroidism and ophthalmopathy were separated using 13 V-J signatures.

Trimming at V came to 7 bases and at J to 3 bases, leaving 9 bases not matched to a gene. Germline values: CDR1 MNHEY, CDR2 SMNVEV (reference sequence). The CDR3 length is 15 residues. RNA transcripts gave rise to amplified TCR beta CDR3 regions. The HTBI primer set drove a first-round RT-PCR of the TCR CDR3. One entry per CDR3 protein, called by TCRdb with MiXCR from the multiplex PCR reads. The sample has 600,000 to 750,000 distinct CDR3 sequences, around 16% seen once. On this clonotype: Its antigen is currently unknown.

The sequence was obtained from a man aged 50 to 60 with Graves' hyperthyroidism. What was sequenced was blood. The J gene is TRBJ2-7, the V gene TRBV27, with 10 bases aligning to TRBD1. CDR3 nucleotides: TGTGCCAGCACCCTGACCGGGGACAGGGGCTACGAGCAGTACTTC. Translating it yields CASTLTGDRGYEQYF.